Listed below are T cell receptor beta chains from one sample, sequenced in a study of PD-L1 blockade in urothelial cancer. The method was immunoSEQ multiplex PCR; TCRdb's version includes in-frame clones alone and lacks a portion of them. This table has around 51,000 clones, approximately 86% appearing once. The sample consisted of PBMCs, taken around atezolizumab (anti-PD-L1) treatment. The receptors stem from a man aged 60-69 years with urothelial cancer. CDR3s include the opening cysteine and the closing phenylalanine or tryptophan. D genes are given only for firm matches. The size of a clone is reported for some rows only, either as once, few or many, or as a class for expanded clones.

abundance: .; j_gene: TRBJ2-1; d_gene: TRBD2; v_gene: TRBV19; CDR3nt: TGTGCCAGTAGTACACCGGGACTAGCAGAATCCTACAATGAGCAGTTCTTC; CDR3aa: CASSTPGLAESYNEQFF
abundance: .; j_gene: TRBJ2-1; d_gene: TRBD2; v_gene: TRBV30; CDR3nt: TGTGCCTGGAACCGACTAGCGTTGAGAGGGGGAAACAATGAGCAGTTCTTC; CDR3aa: CAWNRLALRGGNNEQFF
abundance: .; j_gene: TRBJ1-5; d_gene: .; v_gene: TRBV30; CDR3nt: TGTGCCTGGAGTGTCGGTCGGGGAAACCAGCCCCAGCATTTT; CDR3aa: CAWSVGRGNQPQHF
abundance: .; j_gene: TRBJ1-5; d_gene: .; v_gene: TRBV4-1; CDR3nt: TGCGCCAGCAGCCAATGGTTATTGACAGATAGCAATCAGCCCCAGCATTTT; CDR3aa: CASSQWLLTDSNQPQHF
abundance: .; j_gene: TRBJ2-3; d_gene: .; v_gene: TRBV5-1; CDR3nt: TGCGCCAGCAGCTCCCCCAGGGGGGTAACCAGCACAGATACGCAGTATTTT; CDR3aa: CASSSPRGVTSTDTQYF
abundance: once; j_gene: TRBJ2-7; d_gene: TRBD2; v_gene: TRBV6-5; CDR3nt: TGTGCCAGCAGCTATGGGACTAGCGGTACCTACGAGCAGTACTTC; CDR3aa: CASSYGTSGTYEQYF
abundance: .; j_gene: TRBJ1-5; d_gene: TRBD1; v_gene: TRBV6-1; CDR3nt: TGTGCCAGCAGTGAAAACAGGGGTGCCAATCAGCCCCAGCATTTT; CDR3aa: CASSENRGANQPQHF
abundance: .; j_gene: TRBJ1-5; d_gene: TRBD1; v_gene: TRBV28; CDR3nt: TGTGCCAGCAGTTCCACAGGGGGCCCGAATCAGCCCCAGCATTTT; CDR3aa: CASSSTGGPNQPQHF
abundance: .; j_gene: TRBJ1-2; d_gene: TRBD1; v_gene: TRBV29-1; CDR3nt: TGCAGCGTTGAAGGGGCGACAGGGGGCGGCGTGGGCTACACCTTC; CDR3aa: CSVEGATGGGVGYTF
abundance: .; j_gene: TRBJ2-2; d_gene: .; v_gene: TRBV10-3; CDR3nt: TGTGCCATCAATGGGCCAGGGATAGACACCGGGGAGCTGTTTTTT; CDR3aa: CAINGPGIDTGELFF
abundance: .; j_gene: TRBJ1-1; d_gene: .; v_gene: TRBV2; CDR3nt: TGTGCCAGCGATAAGGGCAGGGGTCCTGAAGCTTTCTTT; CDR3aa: CASDKGRGPEAFF
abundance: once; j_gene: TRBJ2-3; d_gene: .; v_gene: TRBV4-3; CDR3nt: TGCGCCAGCAGCCAACAAACTAGCCTCAGCACAGATACGCAGTATTTT; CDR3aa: CASSQQTSLSTDTQYF
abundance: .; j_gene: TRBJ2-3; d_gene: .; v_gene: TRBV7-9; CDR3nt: TGTGCCAGCAGCTTCGCGGATACGCAGTATTTT; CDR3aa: CASSFADTQYF
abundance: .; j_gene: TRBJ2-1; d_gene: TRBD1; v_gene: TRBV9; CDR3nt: TGTGCCAGCAGCAGAGGGACAGGGACTACCTACAATGAGCAGTTCTTC; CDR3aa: CASSRGTGTTYNEQFF
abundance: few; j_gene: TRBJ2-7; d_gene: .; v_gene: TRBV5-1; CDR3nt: TGCGCCAGCAGCCAAAGTATCGCGGACTACGAGCAGTACTTC; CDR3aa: CASSQSIADYEQYF
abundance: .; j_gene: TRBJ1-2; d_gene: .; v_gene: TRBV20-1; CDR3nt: TGCAGTGGGAGTCGGGGCTATGGCTACACCTTC; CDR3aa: CSGSRGYGYTF
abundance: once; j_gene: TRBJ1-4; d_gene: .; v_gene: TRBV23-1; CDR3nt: TGCGCCAGCAGTCAATTACCCGACCATCGAGGGTTGATTGAAAAACTGTTTTTT; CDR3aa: CASSQLPDHRGLIEKLFF
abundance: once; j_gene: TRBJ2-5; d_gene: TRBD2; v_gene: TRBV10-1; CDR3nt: TGCGCCAGTTACCTACAGATAGCGGGGTCCTGGAGGAGCCAAGAGACCCAGTACTTC; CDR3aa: CASYLQIAGSWRSQETQYF
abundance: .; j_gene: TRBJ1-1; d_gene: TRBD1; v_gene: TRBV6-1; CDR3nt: TGTGCCAGCAGTGCCGGGACAGGGCAGTACACTGAAGCTTTCTTT; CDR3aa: CASSAGTGQYTEAFF
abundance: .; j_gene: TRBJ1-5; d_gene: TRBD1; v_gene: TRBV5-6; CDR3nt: TGTGCCAGCAGCTCCGGGACAGGGGGTACTCAGCCCCAGCATTTT; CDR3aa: CASSSGTGGTQPQHF
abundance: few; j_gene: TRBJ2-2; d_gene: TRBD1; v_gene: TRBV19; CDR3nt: TGTGCCAGTAGGCCAGGGACAGCGTCTTTCCTAACCGGGGAGCTGTTTTTT; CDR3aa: CASRPGTASFLTGELFF
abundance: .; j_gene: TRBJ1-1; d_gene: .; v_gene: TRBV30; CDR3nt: TGTGCCTGGAGTCTAGAGGAAGGCACTGAAGCTTTCTTT; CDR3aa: CAWSLEEGTEAFF
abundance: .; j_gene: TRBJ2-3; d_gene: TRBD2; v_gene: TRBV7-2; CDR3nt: TGTGCCAGCAGCTTCCTAGCGGGAGGGGGTCGGGCAGATACGCAGTATTTT; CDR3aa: CASSFLAGGGRADTQYF
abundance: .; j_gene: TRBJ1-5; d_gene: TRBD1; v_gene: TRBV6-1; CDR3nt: TGTGCCAGCAGTGAATCGGGGGACAGGAATCAGCCCCAGCATTTT; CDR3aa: CASSESGDRNQPQHF
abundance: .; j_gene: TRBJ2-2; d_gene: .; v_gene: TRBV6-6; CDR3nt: TGTGCCAGCAGTCGTTTGACAGGAACGAACACCGGGGAGCTGTTTTTT; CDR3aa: CASSRLTGTNTGELFF
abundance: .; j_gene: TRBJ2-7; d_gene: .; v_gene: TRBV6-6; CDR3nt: TGTGCCAGCCACTACGACTACCGAGGAGGAGGCGAGCAGTACTTC; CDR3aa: CASHYDYRGGGEQYF
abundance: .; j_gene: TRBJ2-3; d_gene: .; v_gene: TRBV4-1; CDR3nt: TGCGCCAGCAGCCCCCCGAGAACAGAAAGAGTCACAGATACGCAGTATTTT; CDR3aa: CASSPPRTERVTDTQYF
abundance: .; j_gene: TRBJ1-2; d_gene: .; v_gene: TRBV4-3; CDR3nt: TGCGCCAGCAGCCAAGATCCGGGGTCTCGGGGCTACACCTTC; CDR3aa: CASSQDPGSRGYTF
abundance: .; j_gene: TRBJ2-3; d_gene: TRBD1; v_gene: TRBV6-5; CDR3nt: TGTGCCAGCACACAGGGGAGAAAAGGGGATACGCAGTATTTT; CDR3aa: CASTQGRKGDTQYF
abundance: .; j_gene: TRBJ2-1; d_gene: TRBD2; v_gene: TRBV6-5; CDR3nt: TGTGCCAGCAAACCGGCGGGGGGCGATTACAATGAGCAGTTCTTC; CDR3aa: CASKPAGGDYNEQFF
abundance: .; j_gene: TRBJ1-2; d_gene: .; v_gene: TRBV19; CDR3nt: TGTGCCAGTAGTATTCATCCCAGGGAGGGCGGCTACACCTTC; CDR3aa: CASSIHPREGGYTF
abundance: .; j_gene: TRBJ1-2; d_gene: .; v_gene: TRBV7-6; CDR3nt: TGTGCCAGCAGCACTTACGGGGACACGGGGGGCTACACCTTC; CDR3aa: CASSTYGDTGGYTF
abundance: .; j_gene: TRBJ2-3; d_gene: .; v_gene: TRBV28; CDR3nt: TGTGCCAGCAGTTCCCCCCGGTCTTCCACAGATACGCAGTATTTT; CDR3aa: CASSSPRSSTDTQYF
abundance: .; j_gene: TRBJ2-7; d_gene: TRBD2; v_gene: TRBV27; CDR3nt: TGTGCCAGCAGCGAGCATAGCGGGAACGAGCAGTACTTC; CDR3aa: CASSEHSGNEQYF
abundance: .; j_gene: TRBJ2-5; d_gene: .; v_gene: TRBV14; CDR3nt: TGTGCCAGCAGTTTCCTCCCCTCCCAGACCCAGTACTTC; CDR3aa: CASSFLPSQTQYF
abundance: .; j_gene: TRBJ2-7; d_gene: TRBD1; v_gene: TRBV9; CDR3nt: TGTGCCAGCAGTTTCTACGGACAGGACGACTACGAGCAGTACTTC; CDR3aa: CASSFYGQDDYEQYF
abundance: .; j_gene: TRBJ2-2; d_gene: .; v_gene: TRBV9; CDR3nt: TGTGCCAGCAGTAAGTGGCGGGGGCCCAACACCGGGGAGCTGTTTTTT; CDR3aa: CASSKWRGPNTGELFF
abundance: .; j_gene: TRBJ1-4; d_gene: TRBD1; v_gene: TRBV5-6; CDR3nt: TGTGCCAGCAGCTTGGGTTTCAGGGGGGCAGGTGAAAAACTGTTTTTT; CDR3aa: CASSLGFRGAGEKLFF
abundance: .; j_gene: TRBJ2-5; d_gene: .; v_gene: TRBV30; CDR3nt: TGTGCCTGGAGCGCAGGCTCGGAGACCCAGTACTTC; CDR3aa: CAWSAGSETQYF
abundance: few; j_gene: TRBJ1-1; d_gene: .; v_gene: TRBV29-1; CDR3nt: TGCAGCGGACAAGACCTTACTGAAGCTTTCTTT; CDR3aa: CSGQDLTEAFF